This T cell receptor beta chain was sequenced during a study of long-term antiretroviral therapy in people with HIV (dated by TCRdb to 2021 to 2024). Study-wide context: The earliest samples were collected approximately a decade before the 2015 WHO recommendation for immediate ART, a period when ART was typically delayed until CD4 counts fell. This retrospective serial study examined whether starting ART and sustained HIV suppression were associated with changes in the composition and diversity of the TRB repertoire in peripheral blood. A total of around 200 cryopreserved PBMC samples were contributed to the cohort by 30 adults with confirmed HIV infection, with samples collected serially over a mean of approximately six years (range 1-12). About 35% of the 30 participants with HIV were female. No cross-contamination during QIAcube processing turned up in test extractions that ran a monoclonal T-cell line alongside 33 polyclonal samples.

Participants were included only if at least one PBMC sample before ART initiation and at least two post-ART samples were available. All participants with HIV were treated in the United States of America. Before DNA extraction, cryopreserved samples of about 1-11 million PBMC were thawed and then washed. At the time of the earliest PBMC sample, participants with HIV were aged between roughly 20 and 60 years. Per participant, PBMC samples came from 1-4 timepoints prior to ART initiation and 2-8 timepoints following ART initiation, for a median of 7 samples. Serial HIV viral load, CD4+ T-cell count, ART history and demographic data were obtained for every participant. Genomic DNA was extracted from unsorted PBMC with a Qiagen kit on a QIAcube, with processing performed in batches of 12 samples. Paper-wide results and their limitations: A significant increase in TRB diversity was found to be associated with ART initiation, although TRB diversity was observed to remain significantly below that of transplant donor controls even after long-term ART. No data were available on ART adherence, viral resistance or therapy changes, limiting inferences about post-ART repertoire changes. Unsorted PBMC were profiled instead of sorted CD4+ and CD8+ T cells because pre-ART samples had limited cell numbers. Limited PBMC availability meant only the TCR beta chain was sequenced, without alpha chain pairing. The samples were dated from 2004 to 2017, and the ART regimens that were used may be less effective than current ART regimens. Expanded TRB clones identified before ART initiation dominated the repertoire at all time points, although this dominance fluctuated and declined in many PLHIV after ART. Compared with controls, HIV repertoires had narrower CDR3 length ranges, and the network structure pointed to an antigen-experienced repertoire that shifted only slightly toward naive after ART.

The immunoSEQ hsTCRB v3.0 assay was used at survey level resolution to sequence the TRB variable region. The targeted TRB sequencing depth was about 40,000-55,000 T-cell genomes per sample. TRB libraries were pooled and sequenced on an Illumina MiSeq using a v3 150-cycle kit. Concerning the study's data processing: Repertoire analysis was run in R within a reproducible Nextflow workflow that covered QC, data transformation and analysis. LymphoSeq2, an R package for exploring AIRR-Seq data, was used to implement the custom analyses. A few samples yielding fewer than 5000 total TRB sequences were excluded, leaving 188 analyzed HIV repertoires. Among the 190 or so HIV repertoires that were kept, approximately 61 were collected before ART initiation and about 130 were collected after ART initiation. Repertoires were downsampled to 5000 TRB nucleotide sequences, with summary statistics averaged over 100 downsampling iterations. Only TRB sequences with CDR3 regions of at least seven amino acids were retained for analysis. Two measures captured diversity: a Shannon entropy-derived clonality score and the Gini coefficient. In repertoire networks, the top 5000 CDR3 amino acid sequences were linked whenever an edit distance of one separated two sequences. Antigen specificity groups and MHC restriction were predicted for TRB CDR3 amino acid sequences with GLIPH2. CDR3 amino acid sequences were matched against VDJdb and McPAS-TCR to flag known CMV, EBV, HIV or tissue antigen associations. Pre-ART, post-ART and control groups were compared with Wilcoxon signed-rank tests and Holm-Bonferroni correction. The immuneACCESS repertoire file appears here via TCRdb, limited to in-frame rearrangements. These files lack a portion of the clones; in checked studies, under half of the deficit traces to unresolved V genes, and the cause of the others is not known. The V and J calls and the clone size are those of that table, but D and trimming were determined from the DNA. This sample holds 21,000 or so clones; 82% were observed only once. The ten largest account for approximately 5% of the sample.

This clone was observed a handful of times. What antigen it recognizes has not been identified. The input lacks base qualities; no much larger clone sits a single base away. The germline V gene provides CDR1 SGHDN and CDR2 FVKESK. From the cysteine through the phenylalanine, the CDR3 covers 15 amino acids. Only the CDR3 DNA is retained, 45 bases long and in frame from the first base. The V and J ends are trimmed by 4 bases and 0 bases, leaving 12 bases between them. The sequencing here drew on unsorted PBMCs, taken 0.3 years after starting antiretroviral therapy. The receptor chain draws on TRBV14 and TRBJ1-2, with the D segment identity uncertain. The TCR originated in a man aged 50-59 years with HIV. The bases read TGTGCCAGCAGCCTAGATTTGGTAGCTAACTATGGCTACACCTTC. Its amino acids are CASSLDLVANYGYTF.